This T cell receptor delta chain was profiled in a study of gamma-delta T cells after stem cell transplantation. TCRdb used CATT to re-call clones from the RT-PCR reads. The sample gives some 2,500 delta-chain clones, approximately 1.4% of which show up once; 30% to 40% is in the top ten. As concerns this clone: A far larger clone is one nucleotide away, so this likely arose from a read error. Distinct nucleotide sequences in the sample also encode this CDR3.

Sequencing was performed on gamma-delta T cells. The receptor's source is a human donor. It is not recorded whose cells these are; they may come from a transplant donor.

The CDR3 reads CALGEASFLLTYWGPPGKLIF. The CDR3, as DNA: TGTGCTCTTGGGGAAGCCTCCTTCCTGCTAACTTACTGGGGCCCTCCGGGTAAACTCATCTTT. V and J are TRDV1 and TRDJ1; TRDD2 or TRDD3 may be the D gene (7 bases each). Germline assignment: CDR1 TSWWSYY and CDR2 QGS. Trimming took off 2 bases at V and 7 bases at J, with 35 bases between the two ends. The CDR3 contains 21 residues.